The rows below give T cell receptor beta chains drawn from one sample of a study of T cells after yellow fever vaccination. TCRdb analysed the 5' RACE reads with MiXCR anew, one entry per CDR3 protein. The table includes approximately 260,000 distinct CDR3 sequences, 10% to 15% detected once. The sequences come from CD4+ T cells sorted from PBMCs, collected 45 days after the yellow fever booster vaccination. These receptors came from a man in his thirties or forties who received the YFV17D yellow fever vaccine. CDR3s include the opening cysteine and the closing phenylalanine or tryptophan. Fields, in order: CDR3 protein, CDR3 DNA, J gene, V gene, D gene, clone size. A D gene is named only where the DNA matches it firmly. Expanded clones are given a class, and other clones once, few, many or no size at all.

CDR3 protein: CASSLASGTGEQYF
CDR3 DNA: TGTGCCAGCAGCTTAGCGTCTGGTACTGGCGAGCAGTACTTC
J gene: TRBJ2-7
V gene: TRBV7-9
D gene: .
clone size: few

CDR3 protein: CSAPDRASGNTIYF
CDR3 DNA: TGCAGTGCGCCCGACAGGGCCTCTGGAAACACCATATATTTT
J gene: TRBJ1-3
V gene: TRBV20-1
D gene: TRBD1
clone size: few

CDR3 protein: CASSKDSPQNQPQHF
CDR3 DNA: TGTGCCAGCAGCAAGGACAGCCCCCAGAATCAGCCCCAGCATTTT
J gene: TRBJ1-5
V gene: TRBV6-1
D gene: .
clone size: few

CDR3 protein: CASSLLSWGTGELFF
CDR3 DNA: TGTGCCAGCAGCTTATTAAGCTGGGGTACCGGGGAGCTGTTTTTT
J gene: TRBJ2-2
V gene: TRBV7-8
D gene: .
clone size: few

CDR3 protein: CSGRGQSHEQYF
CDR3 DNA: TGCAGTGGACGGGGTCAGAGCCATGAGCAGTACTTC
J gene: TRBJ2-7
V gene: TRBV20-1
D gene: .
clone size: .

CDR3 protein: CASSLDRRDTQYF
CDR3 DNA: TGCGCCAGCAGCTTGGACAGAAGAGATACGCAGTATTTT
J gene: TRBJ2-3
V gene: TRBV5-1
D gene: .
clone size: .

CDR3 protein: CSATLGEGYSYNEQFF
CDR3 DNA: TGCAGTGCCACCCTCGGGGAGGGGTACTCCTACAATGAGCAGTTCTTC
J gene: TRBJ2-1
V gene: TRBV20-1
D gene: TRBD2
clone size: many

CDR3 protein: CASSVSGDAGETQYF
CDR3 DNA: TGTGCCAGCAGCGTTAGCGGGGACGCGGGAGAGACCCAGTACTTC
J gene: TRBJ2-5
V gene: TRBV9
D gene: TRBD2
clone size: few

CDR3 protein: CASSLGDSRNEKLFF
CDR3 DNA: TGTGCCAGCAGCTTAGGGGACAGTCGTAATGAAAAACTGTTTTTT
J gene: TRBJ1-4
V gene: TRBV7-9
D gene: TRBD1
clone size: few

CDR3 protein: CASSVEQGYTEQFF
CDR3 DNA: TGTGCCAGCAGTGTGGAACAGGGGTATACTGAGCAGTTCTTC
J gene: TRBJ2-1
V gene: TRBV12-3/TRBV12-4
D gene: TRBD1
clone size: few

CDR3 protein: CASGSGSYVTDTQYF
CDR3 DNA: TGTGCCAGCGGAAGCGGGAGTTACGTAACAGATACGCAGTATTTT
J gene: TRBJ2-3
V gene: TRBV9
D gene: TRBD2
clone size: .

CDR3 protein: CAWVGVGTDTQYF
CDR3 DNA: TGTGCCTGGGTGGGAGTAGGAACAGATACGCAGTATTTT
J gene: TRBJ2-3
V gene: TRBV30
D gene: .
clone size: .

CDR3 protein: CASNIPGVRTEAFF
CDR3 DNA: TGTGCCAGCAATATCCCAGGCGTCAGGACTGAAGCTTTCTTT
J gene: TRBJ1-1
V gene: TRBV12-3/TRBV12-4
D gene: .
clone size: few

CDR3 protein: CASSLGGGENYEQYF
CDR3 DNA: TGTGCCAGCAGCTTAGGCGGGGGGGAGAACTACGAGCAGTACTTC
J gene: TRBJ2-7
V gene: TRBV7-9
D gene: TRBD2
clone size: .

CDR3 protein: CASSQDRLKNKNIQYF
CDR3 DNA: TGTGCCAGCAGCCAAGACAGGCTCAAGAACAAAAACATTCAGTACTTC
J gene: TRBJ2-4
V gene: TRBV3-1
D gene: .
clone size: .

CDR3 protein: CATSREGWQPQHF
CDR3 DNA: TGTGCCACCAGCAGAGAAGGGTGGCAGCCCCAGCATTTT
J gene: TRBJ1-5
V gene: TRBV15
D gene: .
clone size: few

CDR3 protein: CSARADFSYNEQFF
CDR3 DNA: TGCAGTGCTAGAGCCGACTTCTCCTACAATGAGCAGTTCTTC
J gene: TRBJ2-1
V gene: TRBV20-1
D gene: .
clone size: .

CDR3 protein: CASSRTTDTQYF
CDR3 DNA: TGTGCCAGCAGCCGAACTACAGATACGCAGTATTTT
J gene: TRBJ2-3
V gene: TRBV5-5
D gene: .
clone size: many

CDR3 protein: CASSQDSRGPGELFF
CDR3 DNA: TGCGCCAGCAGCCAAGATTCTCGTGGTCCCGGGGAGCTGTTTTTT
J gene: TRBJ2-2
V gene: TRBV4-3
D gene: .
clone size: few

CDR3 protein: CASIRNPGQGADTQYF
CDR3 DNA: TGTGCCAGCATTCGTAACCCGGGACAGGGCGCAGATACGCAGTATTTT
J gene: TRBJ2-3
V gene: TRBV6-5
D gene: TRBD1
clone size: .

CDR3 protein: CASSLAGSRGEQYF
CDR3 DNA: TGTGCCAGCAGCTTAGCTGGCAGTCGTGGTGAGCAGTACTTC
J gene: TRBJ2-7
V gene: TRBV7-9
D gene: .
clone size: .

CDR3 protein: CASSQPGAGPGGAYGYTF
CDR3 DNA: TGCGCCAGCAGCCAGCCCGGAGCCGGCCCAGGGGGCGCCTATGGCTACACCTTC
J gene: TRBJ1-2
V gene: TRBV4-3
D gene: TRBD1
clone size: few

CDR3 protein: CASSRTDYEQYF
CDR3 DNA: TGTGCCAGCTCACGGACAGACTACGAGCAGTACTTC
J gene: TRBJ2-7
V gene: TRBV18
D gene: .
clone size: many

CDR3 protein: CASSSTGGIMNTEAFF
CDR3 DNA: TGTGCCAGCAGCTCGACAGGGGGCATCATGAACACTGAAGCTTTCTTT
J gene: TRBJ1-1
V gene: TRBV7-2
D gene: TRBD1
clone size: .

CDR3 protein: CATRQGQNTGELFF
CDR3 DNA: TGTGCCACCCGACAGGGCCAGAACACCGGGGAGCTGTTTTTT
J gene: TRBJ2-2
V gene: TRBV27
D gene: TRBD1
clone size: few

CDR3 protein: CASSFLAYEQYF
CDR3 DNA: TGTGCCAGCAGCTTTTTGGCCTACGAGCAGTACTTC
J gene: TRBJ2-7
V gene: TRBV7-2
D gene: .
clone size: .

CDR3 protein: CASTHKSGGVQETQYF
CDR3 DNA: TGTGCCAGCACTCATAAATCAGGGGGGGTCCAAGAGACCCAGTACTTC
J gene: TRBJ2-5
V gene: TRBV12-3/TRBV12-4
D gene: .
clone size: .

CDR3 protein: CSPSLRGAKNIQYF
CDR3 DNA: TGCAGTCCGAGCCTCAGAGGGGCCAAAAACATTCAGTACTTC
J gene: TRBJ2-4
V gene: TRBV20-1
D gene: .
clone size: many

CDR3 protein: CASSLEQGAPDTQYF
CDR3 DNA: TGTGCCAGCAGCTTGGAGCAGGGGGCCCCAGATACGCAGTATTTT
J gene: TRBJ2-3
V gene: TRBV7-9
D gene: TRBD1
clone size: .

CDR3 protein: CASKLERGHLGELFF
CDR3 DNA: TGTGCCAGCAAATTGGAAAGGGGGCATCTCGGGGAGCTGTTTTTT
J gene: TRBJ2-2
V gene: TRBV27
D gene: TRBD1
clone size: few

CDR3 protein: CASKSQVSYEQYF
CDR3 DNA: TGTGCCAGCAAATCACAGGTTTCCTACGAGCAGTACTTC
J gene: TRBJ2-7
V gene: TRBV2
D gene: .
clone size: .

CDR3 protein: CASSLSIGSNYEQYF
CDR3 DNA: TGTGCCAGCAGCTTATCGATTGGCAGTAACTACGAGCAGTACTTC
J gene: TRBJ2-7
V gene: TRBV7-2
D gene: .
clone size: few

CDR3 protein: CASSPPPGLYNEQFF
CDR3 DNA: TGTGCCAGCTCACCGCCTCCGGGACTCTACAATGAGCAGTTCTTC
J gene: TRBJ2-1
V gene: TRBV18
D gene: .
clone size: .

CDR3 protein: CASSDSFYTQYF
CDR3 DNA: TGCGCCAGCAGTGACAGCTTTTATACGCAGTATTTT
J gene: TRBJ2-3
V gene: TRBV10-2
D gene: .
clone size: .

CDR3 protein: CSARDLGISETQYF
CDR3 DNA: TGCAGTGCTAGAGATTTGGGGATAAGTGAGACCCAGTACTTC
J gene: TRBJ2-5
V gene: TRBV20-1
D gene: .
clone size: few

CDR3 protein: CASRDTSTGELFF
CDR3 DNA: TGTGCCAGCAGAGATACTAGCACCGGGGAGCTGTTTTTT
J gene: TRBJ2-2
V gene: TRBV6-2/TRBV6-3
D gene: .
clone size: .

CDR3 protein: CASSFLGRGQNYGYTF
CDR3 DNA: TGTGCCAGCAGTTTTTTAGGCAGGGGGCAGAACTATGGCTACACCTTC
J gene: TRBJ1-2
V gene: TRBV28
D gene: TRBD1
clone size: many

CDR3 protein: CASRPMSSFTGSGANVLTF
CDR3 DNA: TGCGCCAGCAGACCAATGTCCTCATTCACGGGCTCTGGGGCCAACGTCCTGACTTTC
J gene: TRBJ2-6
V gene: TRBV5-1
D gene: .
clone size: few

CDR3 protein: CSVPESTNEKLFF
CDR3 DNA: TGCAGCGTCCCGGAGTCAACTAATGAAAAACTGTTTTTT
J gene: TRBJ1-4
V gene: TRBV29-1
D gene: .
clone size: few

CDR3 protein: CASSQTETQYF
CDR3 DNA: TGTGCCAGCAGCCAAACAGAGACCCAGTACTTC
J gene: TRBJ2-5
V gene: TRBV12-3/TRBV12-4
D gene: .
clone size: .

CDR3 protein: CASSLAGSPVTQYF
CDR3 DNA: TGTGCCAGCAGTTTGGCCGGATCGCCGGTGACGCAGTATTTT
J gene: TRBJ2-3
V gene: TRBV12-3/TRBV12-4
D gene: .
clone size: few

CDR3 protein: CASGRVYNEQFF
CDR3 DNA: TGTGCCAGCGGGAGAGTCTACAATGAGCAGTTCTTC
J gene: TRBJ2-1
V gene: TRBV27
D gene: .
clone size: .

CDR3 protein: CASSQEGPGLGGYTF
CDR3 DNA: TGCGCCAGCAGCCAAGAAGGGCCAGGTCTGGGTGGCTACACCTTC
J gene: TRBJ1-2
V gene: TRBV4-3
D gene: .
clone size: .

CDR3 protein: CASSNGVQDTQYF
CDR3 DNA: TGTGCCAGCAGCAATGGGGTTCAAGATACGCAGTATTTT
J gene: TRBJ2-3
V gene: TRBV7-3
D gene: .
clone size: few

CDR3 protein: CASSPSGRAEYEQYF
CDR3 DNA: TGTGCCAGCAGTCCCAGCGGGAGGGCCGAGTACGAGCAGTACTTC
J gene: TRBJ2-7
V gene: TRBV12-3/TRBV12-4
D gene: TRBD2
clone size: .